A single sample gave rise to the 26 T cell receptor beta chains below, sequenced in a study of blood T cell repertoires in COVID-19 (dated by TCRdb to 2018 to 2021). Receptor amplification or capture employed the immunoSEQ multiplex PCR assay. This is the immuneACCESS table as TCRdb keeps it, with only in-frame sequences that have V and J called. A part of the clones is gone; compared with another copy, unresolved V genes explain less than half, and the rest is unexplained. This sample has fewer than 250,000 clones in its table, and approximately 91% of those were observed once. Together, the top ten hold about 1.1% of the sample. Sequencing was performed on peripheral blood. These TCRs come from a young man with acute or convalescent COVID-19.

Judged by abundance, this clone is medium-sized. The same CDR3 also results from other DNA sequences found in this sample. The chain has TRBV5-6 and TRBJ2-1; tentatively, D is TRBD2 (7 bases). The CDR3 sequence is 16 residues long. The germline gives CDR1 SGHDT, CDR2 YYEEEE. V lost 0 bases, J lost 2 bases, and 12 bases lay in between. The CDR3 nucleotides read TGTGCCAGCAGCTTGGATGCGGGGGCAACCTACAATGAGCAGTTCTTC. As protein: CASSLDAGATYNEQFF.

This chain uses TRBV7-9 with TRBJ2-3, with D uncertain. The CDR3 has 15 amino acids. Looked up from germline, CDR1 is SEHNR and CDR2 is FQNEAQ (reference sequence). Trimming left V 1 base short and J 0 bases short, with 8 bases between. The CDR3 region has the DNA TGTGCCAGCAGCTTAGTCGCCAGGAGCACAGATACGCAGTATTTT. Translating gives CASSLVARSTDTQYF.

In this sample, this clone turned up a few times. The V gene is TRBV29-1, the J gene TRBJ1-1; 7 bases align to TRBD1. The CDR3 extends over 13 amino acids. Germline V gives CDR1 SQVTM, CDR2 ANQGSEA. Germline trimming cut 6 bases from V and 4 bases from J; bases unmatched to any gene: 8. CDR3 protein: CSVALSGGTEAFF. The CDR3 nucleotides read TGCAGCGTCGCTTTATCAGGGGGCACTGAAGCTTTCTTT.

The CDR3, as DNA: TGCGCCAGCAGCCAAGATCAGACAAACAATGAGCAGTTCTTC. It yields the protein CASSQDQTNNEQFF. This sequence joins TRBV4-1 and TRBJ2-1; D gene uncertain. The V and J ends lost 0 bases and 5 bases respectively, with 8 bases between them. The CDR3 covers 14 residues. Germline CDR1 MGHRA, CDR2 YSYEKL.

The gene calls are TRBV5-6 and TRBJ1-6; tentatively, D is TRBD1 (5 bases). The V gene's germline CDR1 is SGHDT and CDR2 YYEEEE. The CDR3 spans 16 residues. V was shortened by 4 bases and J by 6 bases, with 17 bases between the two germline ends. The CDR3 is CASSPRGRGGNSPLHF. The DNA of the CDR3 is TGTGCCAGCAGCCCACGGGGAAGGGGAGGTAATTCACCCCTCCACTTT.

The CDR3 protein is CASSPREFYFEAFF. The CDR3 bases are TGTGCCAGCAGTCCACGAGAGTTTTATTTTGAAGCTTTCTTT. This sequence joins TRBV6-5 and TRBJ1-1, with D uncertain. This CDR3 region has 14 residues. Germline-derived CDR1 and CDR2 are MNHEY and SVGAGI. V was pared by 5 bases and J by 7 bases, with 17 bases between.

The chain has TRBV7-9 and TRBJ2-7, with 7 bases aligning to TRBD1. CDR1 SEHNR and CDR2 FQNEAQ come from the germline V gene (reference sequence). CDR3 length: 14 residues. V lost 2 bases to trimming and J lost 2 bases; unmatched junction nucleotides: 3. In nucleotides, the CDR3 is TGTGCCAGCAGCTTAAGGGGGCAGCCCTACGAGCAGTACTTC. Translation: CASSLRGQPYEQYF.

This clone was observed once. V and J are TRBV19 and TRBJ2-3; D uncertain. The CDR3 runs 14 residues. From germline, CDR1 is LNHDA and CDR2 SQIVND (reference sequence). V was shortened by 0 bases and J by 0 bases, with 4 bases between the two germline ends. The DNA for the CDR3 is TGTGCCAGTAGTATAGATAGCAGCACAGATACGCAGTATTTT. Its protein is CASSIDSSTDTQYF.

V is TRBV11-2 and J is TRBJ1-2; 7 nucleotides line up with TRBD1. Losses at the gene ends were 2 bases for V and 2 bases for J; bases not matched to a gene: 5. The CDR3 loop spans 15 amino acids. In germline, CDR1 is SGHAT, CDR2 FQNNGV. DNA of the CDR3: TGTGCCAGCAGCTTAACCTTGACAGGGAACTATGGCTACACCTTC. Its protein product is CASSLTLTGNYGYTF. The whole variable domain, filled in from reference TRBV11-2 and TRBJ1-2, reads EAGVAQSPRYKIIEKRQSVAFWCNPISGHATLYWYQQILGQGPKLLIQFQNNGVVDDSQLPKDRFSAERLKGVDSTLKIQPAKLEDSAVYLCASSLTLTGNYGYTFGSGTRLTVV.

In this sample, this clone turned up once. The chain uses TRBV5-1 and TRBJ1-4; 8 positions match TRBD1. CDR1 is SGHRS and CDR2 is YFSETQ in the germline V gene. The CDR3 is 15 residues long. V lost 2 bases and J lost 8; bases outside the gene matches: 8. In DNA form, the CDR3 reads TGCGCCAGCAGCTTCCAGCAGGGGGCGAGGGAAAAACTGTTTTTT. This translates into CASSFQQGAREKLFF.

The chain combines TRBV12-5 with TRBJ1-1, with D perhaps TRBD1 (5 bases). Germline assignment: CDR1 LGHNT and CDR2 FRNRAP. There are 12 residues in the CDR3. Trimming pared 3 bases from V and 10 bases from J, leaving 12 bases between. In nucleotides, the CDR3 is TGTGCTAGTGGTTTTGACCAGGGTGTAGCTTTCTTT. Its protein product is CASGFDQGVAFF.

The J gene is TRBJ2-6, the V gene TRBV5-1, with a possible D match to TRBD2 (5 bases). The V end lost 1 base, the J end lost 0 bases, and 8 bases lay between the germline ends. The CDR3 totals 16 residues. The germline CDR1 and CDR2 sequences are SGHRS and YFSETQ. CDR3 sequence (DNA): TGCGCCAGCAGCTTGTGGGAGTTCTCTGGGGCCAACGTCCTGACTTTC. This encodes CASSLWEFSGANVLTF. Looking up the rest from reference TRBV5-1 and TRBJ2-6 gives the full variable domain: KAGVTQTPRYLIKTRGQQVTLSCSPISGHRSVSWYQQTPGQGLQFLFEYFSETQRNKGNFPGRFSGRQFSNSRSEMNVSTLELGDSALYLCASSLWEFSGANVLTFGAGSRLTVL.

This chain connects TRBV9 to TRBJ1-6, with a possible D match to TRBD1 (5 bases). Trimming left V 3 bases short and J 4 bases short, with 14 bases between. CDR1 and CDR2 from the germline V gene are SGDLS and YYNGEE. CDR3 length equals 16 residues. The CDR3 reads CASSATSQAYNSPLHF. The CDR3 bases are TGTGCCAGCAGCGCGACCTCACAGGCTTATAATTCACCCCTCCACTTT.

The chain combines TRBV28 with TRBJ2-1; TRBD2 aligns across 9 bases. With V trimmed by 5 bases and J by 6 bases, 11 bases remained unmatched. CDR3 length equals 16 residues. CDR1 is MDHEN, CDR2 SYDVKM, per germline. CDR3 nucleotide sequence: TGTGCCAGCAGTCCTTCGGGCGGGAGGGCGCCCAATGAGCAGTTCTTC. Translated: CASSPSGGRAPNEQFF.

The rearrangement links TRBV29-1 to TRBJ1-3; 7 bases agree with TRBD1. The CDR3 runs to 12 residues. J was trimmed by 5 bases and V by 4 bases; bases with no gene match: 2. Looked up from germline, CDR1 is SQVTM and CDR2 is ANQGSEA. For the CDR3, the DNA is TGCAGCGTTGGGGGACAGAGAAACACCATATATTTT. As protein: CSVGGQRNTIYF. The whole variable domain, remainder taken from reference TRBV29-1 and TRBJ1-3, is SAVISQKPSRDICQRGTSLTIQCQVDSQVTMMFWYRQQPGQSLTLIATANQGSEATYESGFVIDKFPISRPNLTFSTLTVSNMSPEDSSIYLCSVGGQRNTIYFGEGSWLTVV.

This clone has a single count. The chain combines TRBV2 with TRBJ1-5; TRBD1 might be the D (6 bases). The V end lost 4 bases, the J end lost 4 bases, and 8 bases lay between the germline ends. From germline, CDR1 is SNHLY and CDR2 FYNNEI. There are 13 residues in the CDR3. This chain's CDR3 is CASSVDRNQPQHF. DNA of the CDR3: TGTGCCAGCAGTGTGGACAGAAATCAGCCCCAGCATTTT.

As for this clone: This sample includes further DNA sequences coding for the same CDR3. V and J are TRBV5-1 and TRBJ1-5; 7 bases are shared with TRBD1. Germline assignment: CDR1 SGHRS and CDR2 YFSETQ. The V gene end was trimmed by 4 bases and the J gene end by 0 bases; junction bases not matched to a gene: 4. CDR3 length: 15 residues. This CDR3 is CASSRTGDSNQPQHF. CDR3 in DNA: TGCGCCAGCAGCCGAACAGGGGATAGCAATCAGCCCCAGCATTTT.

The chain employs TRBV15 and TRBJ1-4; TRBD1 is a possible D gene (5 bases). Germline V gene data show CDR1 as LNHNV and CDR2 as YYDKDF (reference sequence). The CDR3 consists of 13 residues. V lost 0 bases and J lost 7, with 6 bases in between. The CDR3 nucleotides read TGTGCCACCAGCAGAGACAGGGTTGAAAAACTGTTTTTT. This encodes CATSRDRVEKLFF.

The chain recombines TRBV3-1 (or the pseudogene TRBV3-2) with TRBJ2-3; 8 bases are a match to TRBD1. Germline CDR1 is LGHDT and CDR2 is YNNKEL (reference sequence). V lost 5 bases, J lost 4 bases, and 5 bases stayed unmatched. The CDR3 sequence is 14 residues long. For the CDR3, the DNA is TGTGCCAGCAGCGGGACAGGTTTAGCAGATACGCAGTATTTT. This translates into CASSGTGLADTQYF.

The rearrangement joins TRBV28 to TRBJ2-7, with 10 bases aligning to TRBD1. CDR3 length equals 15 residues. CDR1 is MDHEN and CDR2 is SYDVKM in the germline V gene. The ends lost 3 bases at V and 3 bases at J; junction bases unmatched: 5. CDR3: CASSFVGQGNYEQYF. The CDR3 region has the DNA TGTGCCAGCAGTTTTGTGGGACAGGGGAACTACGAGCAGTACTTC.

J is TRBJ1-4 and V is TRBV28; D is uncertain. Germline V gene lookup returns CDR1 MDHEN and CDR2 SYDVKM. V was trimmed by 8 bases and J by 7 bases, leaving 14 bases between them. This CDR3 spans 13 amino acids. In DNA, the CDR3 is TGTGCCAGCCCCCGGGGAGACGCTGAAAAACTGTTTTTT. It encodes CASPRGDAEKLFF.

The chain links TRBV28 to TRBJ1-6; maybe TRBD1 (5 bases). The germline V gene has CDR1 MDHEN and CDR2 SYDVKM. The CDR3 spans 16 residues. With 3 bases removed from V and 10 bases from J, the gap between germline ends came to 19 bases. The chain's CDR3 is CASSLEPPGFGSPLHF. CDR3 DNA sequence: TGTGCCAGCAGTTTGGAGCCCCCAGGGTTCGGATCACCCCTCCACTTT.

The rearrangement uses TRBV7-3 and TRBJ2-6; perhaps TRBD1 as D (5 bases). The germline gives CDR1 SGHTA, CDR2 FQGTGA. CDR3 length: 18 amino acids. Trimming stripped 1 base from V and 0 bases from J, with 13 bases between. CDR3 sequence (DNA): TGTGCCAGCAGCTTAAAAGGAACAGGAAACTCTGGGGCCAACGTCCTGACTTTC. Translated, it gives CASSLKGTGNSGANVLTF.

The rearrangement links TRBV18 to TRBJ1-1; perhaps TRBD1 as D (6 bases). This CDR3 is built from 15 residues. Trimming cost V 5 bases and J 9 bases, with 22 bases left between them. Germline V gene sequence: CDR1 KGHSH, CDR2 LQKENI. This chain's CDR3 is CASSEIGQREHQAFF. The CDR3 DNA reads as TGTGCCAGCTCAGAAATAGGACAGCGAGAACATCAAGCTTTCTTT.

This clone has more than one count but fewer than ten. Written as DNA, the CDR3 is TGTGCCATCAGTGAGTCCAAAAGGGGGGGTAGCAATCAGCCCCAGCATTTT. Protein sequence: CAISESKRGGSNQPQHF. The rearrangement links TRBV10-3 to TRBJ1-5; D may be TRBD1 (6 bases). The V end was cut by 0 bases, the J end by 0 bases, with 12 bases between. This CDR3 spans 17 amino acids. Germline V gene sequence: CDR1 ENHRY, CDR2 SYGVKD.

This sequence joins TRBV7-8 and TRBJ1-5; TRBD1 agrees at 7 bases. Germline V gene data show CDR1 as SGHVS and CDR2 as FQNEAQ. V lost 5 bases to trimming and J lost 3 bases; unmatched junction nucleotides: 7. This CDR3 spans 15 amino acids. The CDR3 nucleotides read TGTGCCAGCAGCGCCCGGGACAGACTCAATCAGCCCCAGCATTTT. This codes for CASSARDRLNQPQHF.